Listed below are T cell receptor beta chains from one sample, sequenced in a study of T cells in narcolepsy. This table comes from immunoSEQ multiplex PCR, and its TCRdb copy is limited to in-frame clones, with some not included. This table has over 25,000 clones, 79% appearing once. What was sequenced was memory (CD45RA-) CD4+ T cells from blood. The source of these receptors is a human donor in good health. CDR3s include the opening cysteine and the closing phenylalanine or tryptophan. A D gene is named only where the DNA matches it firmly. Not every row has a clone size; where given, it reads once, few, many or a size class.

J gene: TRBJ2-7; clone size: -; V gene: TRBV29-1; D gene: TRBD1; CDR3 protein: CSVNRGRGYEQYF; CDR3 DNA: TGCAGCGTCAATAGGGGCAGGGGGTACGAGCAGTACTTC
J gene: TRBJ1-1; clone size: -; V gene: TRBV30; D gene: -; CDR3 protein: CASSPTNTEAFF; CDR3 DNA: TGTGCCTCTTCTCCTACGAACACTGAAGCTTTCTTT
J gene: TRBJ2-7; clone size: -; V gene: TRBV19; D gene: -; CDR3 protein: CASSIISGEQYF; CDR3 DNA: TGTGCCAGTAGTATTATCTCGGGAGAGCAGTACTTC
J gene: TRBJ2-1; clone size: -; V gene: TRBV9; D gene: TRBD2; CDR3 protein: CASSAPGLLAGRVNEQFF; CDR3 DNA: TGTGCCAGCAGCGCCCCCGGTCTTCTAGCGGGTCGGGTCAATGAGCAGTTCTTC
J gene: TRBJ2-1; clone size: -; V gene: TRBV9; D gene: -; CDR3 protein: CASSVEGKAYNEQFF; CDR3 DNA: TGTGCCAGCAGCGTAGAAGGGAAGGCCTACAATGAGCAGTTCTTC
J gene: TRBJ2-2; clone size: -; V gene: TRBV7-9; D gene: -; CDR3 protein: CASSLAGGELFF; CDR3 DNA: TGTGCCAGCAGCTTAGCCGGCGGGGAGCTGTTTTTT
J gene: TRBJ1-4; clone size: few; V gene: TRBV5-1; D gene: -; CDR3 protein: CASSLGVQGSNEKLFF; CDR3 DNA: TGCGCCAGCAGCTTGGGGGTACAGGGTTCTAATGAAAAACTGTTTTTT
J gene: TRBJ1-1; clone size: few; V gene: TRBV5-5; D gene: -; CDR3 protein: CASSPIHPQAINTEAFF; CDR3 DNA: TGTGCCAGCAGCCCGATACACCCGCAGGCGATAAACACTGAAGCTTTCTTT
J gene: TRBJ2-7; clone size: few; V gene: TRBV5-1; D gene: -; CDR3 protein: CASSLVLTGTPFSYEQYF; CDR3 DNA: TGCGCCAGCAGCTTGGTCCTGACCGGGACACCTTTCTCCTACGAGCAGTACTTC
J gene: TRBJ2-4; clone size: -; V gene: TRBV2; D gene: -; CDR3 protein: CASSDDGNIQYF; CDR3 DNA: TGTGCCAGCAGTGATGACGGTAACATTCAGTACTTC
J gene: TRBJ1-5; clone size: few; V gene: TRBV2; D gene: -; CDR3 protein: CASSLRGNQPQHF; CDR3 DNA: TGTGCCAGCAGTTTACGCGGCAATCAGCCCCAGCATTTT
J gene: TRBJ1-4; clone size: -; V gene: TRBV19; D gene: TRBD1; CDR3 protein: CASSVGTGGNEKLFF; CDR3 DNA: TGTGCCAGTAGTGTCGGGACAGGGGGAAATGAAAAACTGTTTTTT
J gene: TRBJ2-5; clone size: -; V gene: TRBV5-1; D gene: -; CDR3 protein: CASSLVAIQETQYF; CDR3 DNA: TGCGCCAGCAGCTTGGTGGCCATCCAAGAGACCCAGTACTTC
J gene: TRBJ2-1; clone size: -; V gene: TRBV7-9; D gene: -; CDR3 protein: CASTQGLAAYNEQFF; CDR3 DNA: TGTGCCAGCACCCAGGGGCTAGCGGCCTACAATGAGCAGTTCTTC
J gene: TRBJ1-1; clone size: -; V gene: TRBV5-4; D gene: TRBD1; CDR3 protein: CASSPGGQGAFMNTEAFF; CDR3 DNA: TGTGCCAGCAGCCCAGGCGGACAGGGGGCATTCATGAACACTGAAGCTTTCTTT
J gene: TRBJ1-1; clone size: -; V gene: TRBV4-1; D gene: TRBD1; CDR3 protein: CASSQGGGRDTEAFF; CDR3 DNA: TGCGCCAGCAGCCAAGGAGGGGGCAGGGATACTGAAGCTTTCTTT
J gene: TRBJ1-5; clone size: -; V gene: TRBV5-5; D gene: -; CDR3 protein: CASSLAQGQPQHF; CDR3 DNA: TGTGCCAGCAGCTTGGCCCAGGGTCAGCCCCAGCATTTT
J gene: TRBJ2-7; clone size: -; V gene: TRBV30; D gene: TRBD2; CDR3 protein: CAWKVAGPYEQYF; CDR3 DNA: TGTGCCTGGAAGGTAGCGGGACCCTACGAGCAGTACTTC
J gene: TRBJ1-3; clone size: -; V gene: TRBV30; D gene: TRBD1; CDR3 protein: CAWSRTGSGNTIYF; CDR3 DNA: TGTGCCTGGAGTAGGACAGGGAGTGGAAACACCATATATTTT
J gene: TRBJ2-3; clone size: -; V gene: TRBV11-1; D gene: TRBD2; CDR3 protein: CASSLGSGRAATDTQYF; CDR3 DNA: TGTGCCAGCAGCTTGGGAAGCGGGAGGGCCGCCACAGATACGCAGTATTTT
J gene: TRBJ2-7; clone size: few; V gene: TRBV11-3; D gene: -; CDR3 protein: CASSRYGGFYEQYF; CDR3 DNA: TGTGCCAGCAGCCGGTATGGGGGCTTCTACGAGCAGTACTTC
J gene: TRBJ1-5; clone size: few; V gene: TRBV6-1; D gene: -; CDR3 protein: CASSTGRAQHF; CDR3 DNA: TGTGCCAGCAGTACAGGGAGAGCCCAGCATTTT
J gene: TRBJ2-7; clone size: -; V gene: TRBV7-9; D gene: -; CDR3 protein: CASLGTQGSKQYF; CDR3 DNA: TGTGCCAGCCTGGGCACCCAAGGTAGCAAGCAGTACTTC
J gene: TRBJ2-3; clone size: once; V gene: TRBV5-1; D gene: TRBD2; CDR3 protein: CASSLATLLAGPTDTQYF; CDR3 DNA: TGCGCCAGCAGCTTGGCGACGTTACTAGCGGGGCCCACAGATACGCAGTATTTT
J gene: TRBJ2-7; clone size: -; V gene: TRBV6-5; D gene: -; CDR3 protein: CASTPRDASSYEQYF; CDR3 DNA: TGTGCCAGCACTCCCCGGGACGCCAGCTCCTACGAGCAGTACTTC
J gene: TRBJ1-1; clone size: once; V gene: TRBV5-4; D gene: -; CDR3 protein: CAASGRLINTEAFF; CDR3 DNA: TGTGCCGCCTCCGGGAGACTGATAAACACTGAAGCTTTCTTT
J gene: TRBJ2-7; clone size: -; V gene: TRBV5-4; D gene: TRBD1; CDR3 protein: CASSLAQGAISCEQYF; CDR3 DNA: TGTGCCAGCAGCTTGGCGCAGGGGGCGATTTCCTGCGAGCAGTACTTC
J gene: TRBJ2-5; clone size: -; V gene: TRBV5-6; D gene: -; CDR3 protein: CASSSGRQSETQYF; CDR3 DNA: TGTGCCAGCAGCTCGGGACGCCAAAGCGAGACCCAGTACTTC
J gene: TRBJ2-1; clone size: few; V gene: TRBV7-9; D gene: -; CDR3 protein: CASSTPENLYNEQFF; CDR3 DNA: TGTGCCAGCAGCACCCCAGAGAACCTATACAATGAGCAGTTCTTC
J gene: TRBJ2-1; clone size: -; V gene: TRBV28; D gene: -; CDR3 protein: CASSLYAGRGSHNEQFF; CDR3 DNA: TGTGCCAGCAGTTTATACGCGGGCAGGGGTTCCCACAATGAGCAGTTCTTC
J gene: TRBJ2-3; clone size: few; V gene: TRBV7-6; D gene: TRBD2; CDR3 protein: CASSATSGSPDTQYF; CDR3 DNA: TGTGCCAGCAGCGCGACTAGCGGGAGCCCAGATACGCAGTATTTT
J gene: TRBJ2-1; clone size: -; V gene: TRBV4-1; D gene: -; CDR3 protein: CASSYRWAQSGQFF; CDR3 DNA: TGCGCCAGCAGCTACCGTTGGGCCCAGAGTGGGCAGTTCTTC
J gene: TRBJ1-2; clone size: -; V gene: TRBV18; D gene: -; CDR3 protein: CASSPQGGSDVSGYTF; CDR3 DNA: TGTGCCAGCTCACCTCAGGGAGGCAGCGATGTGAGTGGCTACACCTTC
J gene: TRBJ2-3; clone size: few; V gene: TRBV21-1; D gene: -; CDR3 protein: CAAGEWRRTDTQYF; CDR3 DNA: TGTGCCGCAGGGGAATGGAGGCGGACAGATACGCAGTATTTT
J gene: TRBJ2-7; clone size: -; V gene: TRBV11-2; D gene: -; CDR3 protein: CASSSAKVNFYEQYF; CDR3 DNA: TGTGCCAGCAGCTCCGCAAAGGTAAATTTCTACGAGCAGTACTTC
J gene: TRBJ2-5; clone size: -; V gene: TRBV19; D gene: TRBD1; CDR3 protein: CASSPGRGQSYQETQYF; CDR3 DNA: TGTGCCAGTAGCCCAGGTAGGGGACAGTCGTACCAAGAGACCCAGTACTTC
J gene: TRBJ2-1; clone size: -; V gene: TRBV19; D gene: -; CDR3 protein: CASSNGQGPGDEQFF; CDR3 DNA: TGTGCCAGTAGTAATGGTCAGGGCCCAGGTGATGAGCAGTTCTTC
J gene: TRBJ1-3; clone size: few; V gene: TRBV14; D gene: TRBD1; CDR3 protein: CASTRTGSGNTIYF; CDR3 DNA: TGTGCCAGCACTAGGACAGGCTCTGGAAACACCATATATTTT
J gene: TRBJ1-1; clone size: few; V gene: TRBV15; D gene: -; CDR3 protein: CATSRHTLIGLPMNTEAFF; CDR3 DNA: TGTGCCACCAGCAGACACACCTTAATAGGGCTGCCGATGAACACTGAAGCTTTCTTT
J gene: TRBJ1-1; clone size: -; V gene: TRBV5-5; D gene: -; CDR3 protein: CASSLWGNTEAFF; CDR3 DNA: TGTGCCAGCAGCTTATGGGGGAACACTGAAGCTTTCTTT
J gene: TRBJ1-2; clone size: -; V gene: TRBV5-6; D gene: -; CDR3 protein: CASSLGRGRSYGYTF; CDR3 DNA: TGTGCCAGCAGCTTGGGGCGGGGAAGGAGCTATGGCTACACCTTC
J gene: TRBJ2-3; clone size: -; V gene: TRBV11-1; D gene: -; CDR3 protein: CASSPRGERFTDTQYF; CDR3 DNA: TGTGCCAGCAGCCCCCGAGGGGAGCGGTTTACAGATACGCAGTATTTT
J gene: TRBJ2-5; clone size: -; V gene: TRBV30; D gene: TRBD2; CDR3 protein: CAWSLHAELAGVQETQYF; CDR3 DNA: TGTGCCTGGAGCCTCCATGCCGAGCTAGCGGGAGTACAAGAGACCCAGTACTTC
J gene: TRBJ2-3; clone size: -; V gene: TRBV27; D gene: -; CDR3 protein: CASSSWDTRTDTQYF; CDR3 DNA: TGTGCCAGCAGTTCCTGGGACACCCGCACAGATACGCAGTATTTT
J gene: TRBJ1-2; clone size: -; V gene: TRBV6-5; D gene: TRBD1; CDR3 protein: CASRETGGIYGYTF; CDR3 DNA: TGTGCCAGCAGGGAGACAGGGGGAATCTATGGCTACACCTTC
J gene: TRBJ2-1; clone size: -; V gene: TRBV2; D gene: TRBD2; CDR3 protein: CASRKGTSGRRGNEQFF; CDR3 DNA: TGTGCCAGCAGAAAGGGGACTAGCGGGAGGAGGGGGAATGAGCAGTTCTTC
J gene: TRBJ2-3; clone size: -; V gene: TRBV7-9; D gene: -; CDR3 protein: CASSLSDTQYF; CDR3 DNA: TGTGCCAGCAGCTTATCAGATACGCAGTATTTT
J gene: TRBJ2-1; clone size: -; V gene: TRBV7-6; D gene: -; CDR3 protein: CASSLEGYEQFF; CDR3 DNA: TGTGCCAGCAGCTTAGAGGGGTATGAGCAGTTCTTC